This T cell receptor (beta chain) was retrieved from a study of T cell repertoires in cytomegalovirus infection. TCRdb independently ran MiXCR on the reads; one entry per CDR3 protein. The sample holds about 770,000 distinct CDR3 sequences, about 29% seen once. This clonotype was picked up a small number of times. What it binds is unknown. Between the trimmed V and J ends, which lost 7 bases and 5 bases, there was a span of 21 bases. The CDR3 has 15 amino acids. The germline gives CDR1 SQVTM, CDR2 ANQGSEA. The sequences come from cultured CD8+ T cells from PBMCs, collected from culture after CMV antigen stimulation. The chain combines TRBV29-1 with TRBJ2-1; perhaps TRBD2 as D (5 bases). The receptor comes from a human donor in good health (CMV status not recorded). Some clones in this sample may be carry-over from other donors' samples. This CDR3 is CSAAAGKLSNNEQFF. In nucleotides, the CDR3 is TGCAGCGCAGCCGCCGGGAAATTAAGTAACAATGAGCAGTTCTTC.